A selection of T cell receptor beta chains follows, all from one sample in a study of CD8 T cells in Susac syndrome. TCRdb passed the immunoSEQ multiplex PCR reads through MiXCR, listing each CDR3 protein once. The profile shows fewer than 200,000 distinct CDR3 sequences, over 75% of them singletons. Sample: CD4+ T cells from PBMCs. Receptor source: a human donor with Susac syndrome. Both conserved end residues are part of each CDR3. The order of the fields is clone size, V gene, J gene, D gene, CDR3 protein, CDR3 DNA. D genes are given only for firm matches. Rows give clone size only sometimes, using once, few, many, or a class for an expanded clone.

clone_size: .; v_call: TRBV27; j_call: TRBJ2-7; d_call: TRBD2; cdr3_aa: CASSSQITSGGYSYEQYF; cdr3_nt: TGTGCCAGCAGTAGCCAAATTACTAGCGGGGGTTACTCCTACGAGCAGTACTTC
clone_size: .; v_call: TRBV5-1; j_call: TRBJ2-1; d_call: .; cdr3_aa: CASSLGAAGRRNEQFF; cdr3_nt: TGCGCCAGCAGCTTGGGGGCGGCAGGGAGGCGCAATGAGCAGTTCTTC
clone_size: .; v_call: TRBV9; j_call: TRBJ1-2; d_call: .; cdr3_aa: CASSSRGGAGYGYTF; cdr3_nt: TGTGCCAGCAGCTCTAGAGGGGGGGCTGGCTATGGCTACACCTTC
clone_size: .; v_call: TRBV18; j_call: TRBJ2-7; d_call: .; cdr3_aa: CASSPFARDVTIEQYF; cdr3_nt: TGTGCCAGCTCACCTTTCGCGCGGGACGTTACTATAGAGCAGTACTTC
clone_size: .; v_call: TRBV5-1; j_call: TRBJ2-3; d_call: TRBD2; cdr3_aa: CASSLKSGGRGDTQYF; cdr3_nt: TGCGCCAGCAGCTTAAAGAGCGGGGGTCGTGGAGATACGCAGTATTTT
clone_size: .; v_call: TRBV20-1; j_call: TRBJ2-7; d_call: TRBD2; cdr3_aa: CSARDQTSGLSSYEQYF; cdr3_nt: TGCAGTGCTAGAGATCAGACTAGCGGGCTAAGCTCCTACGAGCAGTACTTC
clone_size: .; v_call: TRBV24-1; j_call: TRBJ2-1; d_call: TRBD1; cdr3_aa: CATSDFRGTFF; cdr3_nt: TGTGCCACCAGTGATTTCAGGGGGACGTTCTTC
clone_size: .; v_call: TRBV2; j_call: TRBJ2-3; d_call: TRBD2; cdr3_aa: CASKAGVTDTQYF; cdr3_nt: TGTGCCAGCAAAGCGGGAGTCACAGATACGCAGTATTTT
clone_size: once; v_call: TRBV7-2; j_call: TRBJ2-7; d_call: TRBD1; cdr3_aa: CASRRRDSSYEQYF; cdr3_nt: TGTGCCAGCAGAAGACGGGACAGCTCCTACGAGCAGTACTTC
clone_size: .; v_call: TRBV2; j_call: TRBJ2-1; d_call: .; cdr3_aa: CASLRTYNEQFF; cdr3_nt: TGTGCCAGTCTCCGGACCTACAATGAGCAGTTCTTC
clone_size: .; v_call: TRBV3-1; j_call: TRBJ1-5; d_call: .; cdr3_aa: CASSQKRGQPQHF; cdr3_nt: TGTGCCAGCAGCCAAAAGAGGGGTCAGCCCCAGCATTTT
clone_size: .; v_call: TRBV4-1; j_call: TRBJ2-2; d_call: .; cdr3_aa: CASSPPVRGTGELFF; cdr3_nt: TGCGCCAGCAGCCCGCCGGTGAGGGGAACCGGGGAGCTGTTTTTT
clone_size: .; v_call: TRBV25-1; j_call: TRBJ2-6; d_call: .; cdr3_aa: CASSEQSSGANVLTF; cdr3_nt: TGTGCCAGCAGTGAACAGAGCTCTGGGGCCAACGTCCTGACTTTC
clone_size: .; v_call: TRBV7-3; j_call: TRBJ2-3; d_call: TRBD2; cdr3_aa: CASSWRGGLADTQYF; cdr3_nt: TGTGCCAGCAGCTGGCGGGGGGGCCTCGCAGATACGCAGTATTTT
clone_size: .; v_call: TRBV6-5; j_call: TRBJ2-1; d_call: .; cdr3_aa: CASSYDRGKGNEQFF; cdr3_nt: TGTGCCAGCAGTTACGATAGGGGAAAAGGCAATGAGCAGTTCTTC
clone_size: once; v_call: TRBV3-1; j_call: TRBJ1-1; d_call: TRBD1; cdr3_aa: CASSDGQGGRSEAFF; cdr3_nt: TGTGCCAGCAGCGATGGACAGGGAGGTCGGTCTGAAGCTTTCTTT